This section outlines one T cell receptor beta chain sequence together with its context. What it binds is unknown. Germline values: CDR1 MDHEN, CDR2 SYDVKM. The V segment lost 5 bases and the J segment 7 bases; nucleotides outside the gene matches: 15. CDR3 size: 16 residues. PCR involved 60 Vbeta and 13 Jbeta primers. Measured with immunoSEQ multiplex PCR; TCRdb has only the in-frame clones, and not every one. The table records 120,000 or so clones, 80% of them present only once. This specimen comes from a study of cytomegalovirus exposure and HLA in healthy donors. Study-level results: It was likely that a cluster of highly shared sequence variants was a sequencing artifact. Earlier findings revealed that most TCR beta V segments proved productive either about 87% or about 30% of the time. Indistinguishable V segments such as TRBV6-2 and TRBV6-3 were excluded.

Material for sequencing was PBMCs. J is TRBJ2-7 and V is TRBV28; 9 nucleotides agree with TRBD1. The clonotype originates from a man under 40 in good health and CMV-seronegative. Written as DNA, the CDR3 is TGTGCCAGCAGTGTGATTGGACAGGGGCCATCTTGGGAGCAGTACTTC. As protein: CASSVIGQGPSWEQYF.